One and the same sample provided the 9 T cell receptor beta chains below, sequenced in a study of T-cell memory formation after mild COVID-19. TCRdb re-analysed the 5' RACE reads in MiXCR, keeping a single row per CDR3 protein. The sample has hundreds of thousands of distinct CDR3 sequences, 15% to 20% seen once. Sequenced input: PBMCs or a T cell subset sorted from them (not recorded which). These receptors originate from a man between 18 and 35 years old who had mild COVID-19 (a few samples of this study predate the infection). Cell type and time point are not known.

The chain has TRBV6-2 or TRBV6-3 and TRBJ2-7; the D gene is possibly TRBD2 (6 bases). The ends were cut back, 4 bases at V and 6 bases at J, with 13 bases in the middle. Germline CDR1 is MNHEY and CDR2 is SVGEGT. The CDR3 contains 13 residues. CDR3: CASSLGEVSEQYF. DNA for the CDR3: TGTGCCAGCAGTTTAGGGGAGGTCTCCGAGCAGTACTTC.

Regarding this clonotype: At one end the junction does not follow the germline gene, possibly because of a read error. This sequence joins TRBV6-5 and TRBJ2-1; 8 bases match TRBD1. Germline assignment: CDR1 MNHEY and CDR2 SVGAGI. The CDR3 is 15 residues long. The CDR3 region has the DNA TGTGCCAGCAGTTACTCCGGACAGGGCTACGATGAGCAGTTCTTC. This encodes CASSYSGQGYDEQFF.

This chain uses TRBV18 with TRBJ1-6; D perhaps matches TRBD1 (6 bases). Germline CDR1 KGHSH, CDR2 LQKENI. There are 14 residues in the CDR3. V lost 5 bases and J 5 bases, leaving 10 bases between the germline ends. The CDR3, as DNA: TGTGCCAGCTCAGGGCGGACAGATAATTCACCCCTCCACTTT. It specifies CASSGRTDNSPLHF.

This clonotype has ten or more counts. Here the CDR3 DNA reads TGTGCCAGCAGCCAAGTTGCGGGGGTCTCCTACGAGCAGTACTTC. Amino acid sequence: CASSQVAGVSYEQYF. The V gene is TRBV4-2, the J gene TRBJ2-7, with TRBD2 matching 7 bases. Germline assignment: CDR1 LGHNA and CDR2 YNFKEQ. The CDR3 spans 15 residues. J gave up 0 bases and V 1 base, and 3 bases lay outside the gene matches.

This clonotype was recorded at least ten times. The chain links TRBV5-1 to TRBJ2-3; D might be TRBD1 or TRBD2, each matching 5 bases. Between the trimmed V and J ends, which lost 2 bases and 4 bases, there was a span of 20 bases. Per germline, CDR1 SGHRS and CDR2 YFSETQ. The CDR3 extends over 17 amino acids. DNA for the CDR3: TGCGCCAGCAGCTTCCCCCCCGGGACGCAAGGGGCAGATACGCAGTATTTT. It specifies CASSFPPGTQGADTQYF.

The rearrangement links TRBV7-8 to TRBJ1-2; 9 bases align to TRBD1. This CDR3 region has 18 residues. The J segment lost 8 bases and the V segment lost 5 bases, leaving 21 bases of the junction unmatched. Germline assignment: CDR1 SGHVS and CDR2 FQNEAQ. The chain's CDR3 is CASSVRARTGQGRYGYTF. CDR3 coding DNA: TGTGCCAGCAGCGTCAGAGCCCGAACGGGACAGGGACGTTACGGCTACACCTTC.

This clonotype was counted many times. This chain joins TRBV3-1 and TRBJ2-1; 13 bases fit TRBD2. The germline CDR1 and CDR2 sequences are LGHDT and YNNKEL (reference sequence). CDR3 length: 18 amino acids. V lost 4 bases to trimming and J lost 9 bases; unmatched junction nucleotides: 15. CDR3 nucleotides: TGTGCCAGCAGCCCTACAACTAGCGGGGGGGTCTTTGCGGGTGAGCAGTTCTTC. Translated: CASSPTTSGGVFAGEQFF.

V gene TRBV28 combines with J gene TRBJ2-3; TRBD2 matches at 7 bases. With V trimmed by 6 bases and J by 2 bases, 14 bases remained unmatched. The CDR3 is 17 residues long. In germline, CDR1 is MDHEN, CDR2 SYDVKM. The CDR3 DNA follows: TGTGCCAGCAGCCCCCTACTCGAGCGGGGTCCCACAGATACGCAGTATTTT. Translation: CASSPLLERGPTDTQYF.

The sample holds many counts of this clonotype. J is TRBJ2-3 and V is TRBV9, with TRBD1 as a possible D gene (5 bases). The CDR3 is 14 residues long. V was cut by 2 bases and J by 3 bases, with 10 bases left in between. CDR1 and CDR2 (germline): SGDLS, YYNGEE. DNA of the CDR3: TGTGCCAGCAGCGTTGCTACAGGTACAGATACGCAGTATTTT. Protein: CASSVATGTDTQYF.